This is a list of T cell receptor beta chains from one sample in a study of tumor-infiltrating lymphocytes in primary liver carcinoma. TCRdb reanalysed the multiplex PCR reads using MiXCR and keeps one entry per CDR3 protein. The sample shows about 120,000 distinct CDR3 sequences, about two thirds of them seen only once. The sample consisted of tumor-adjacent normal liver tissue. The receptor source for this set is a woman between 55 and 75 years old with primary liver carcinoma and hepatitis B virus infection. Both conserved end residues are part of each CDR3. A D gene is named only where the DNA matches it firmly. The size entry is marked missing in some rows and otherwise reads once, few, many or a size class.

V	J	D	length	size	CDR3	DNA
TRBV5-1	TRBJ2-1	-	15	-	CASSSQLAPRNEQFF	TGCGCCAGCAGCTCGCAGCTAGCCCCGAGGAATGAGCAGTTCTTC
TRBV4-2	TRBJ2-5	-	15	-	CASSHERGDQETQYF	TGTGCCAGCAGCCATGAAAGGGGCGATCAAGAGACCCAGTACTTC
TRBV29-1	TRBJ2-7	-	12	many	CSVEVASYEQYF	TGCAGCGTTGAGGTAGCCTCATACGAGCAGTACTTC
TRBV11-2	TRBJ2-1	-	16	few	CASSQVPATYRGEQFF	TGTGCCAGCAGCCAAGTACCAGCGACTTACCGCGGTGAGCAGTTCTTC
TRBV4-2	TRBJ2-2	-	15	-	CGSSQVAAATGELFF	TGTGGCAGCAGCCAAGTTGCAGCAGCCACCGGGGAGCTGTTTTTT
TRBV4-2	TRBJ2-7	-	15	-	CASSREQGSSYEQYF	TGTGCTAGCAGTCGAGAGCAGGGATCCTCCTACGAGCAGTACTTC
TRBV5-1	TRBJ2-2	-	16	-	CASSLAIGQNTRELFF	TGCGCCAGCAGCTTGGCCATCGGACAGAACACCCGGGAGCTGTTTTTT
TRBV6-1	TRBJ2-1	-	15	-	CVSSELGTEDNEQFF	TGTGTCAGCAGTGAATTGGGGACGGAGGACAATGAGCAGTTCTTC
TRBV11-2	TRBJ1-1	-	13	-	CACSLIGNIEAFF	TGTGCCTGCAGCTTAATTGGGAACATTGAAGCTTTCTTT
TRBV6-6	TRBJ2-7	TRBD2	16	-	CASNETTSGSSDEQYF	TGTGCCAGCAACGAGACTACTAGCGGGAGTAGCGACGAGCAGTACTTC
TRBV21-1	TRBJ2-5	-	16	few	CASSKVPGPTQETQYF	TGTGCCAGCAGCAAAGTTCCGGGCCCGACCCAAGAGACCCAGTACTTC
TRBV13	TRBJ2-7	-	14	-	CASSSRNRIHEQYF	TGTGCCAGTAGCTCCCGGAACAGGATACACGAGCAGTACTTC
TRBV6-5	TRBJ1-6	-	12	many	CATSGWASPLHF	TGTGCCACCAGTGGGTGGGCTTCACCCCTCCACTTT
TRBV12-3/TRBV12-4	TRBJ2-7	-	13	-	CASGSSSSYEQYF	TGTGCCAGCGGAAGCTCTAGCTCCTACGAGCAATACTTC
TRBV4-1	TRBJ2-6	-	19	-	CASSQDPGRGYSGANVLTF	TGTGCCAGCAGCCAAGACCCCGGGAGAGGTTACTCTGGGGCCAACGTCCTGACTTTC
TRBV11-2	TRBJ2-7	TRBD1	15	-	CASSLGRGLVPEQYF	TGTGCCAGCAGCTTGGGTAGGGGGCTAGTTCCCGAGCAGTACTTC
TRBV5-5	TRBJ1-5	TRBD1	20	-	CASSLDAWDRGLVGNQPLHF	TGTGCCAGCAGCTTGGACGCCTGGGACAGGGGCTTAGTTGGGAATCAGCCCCTGCATTTT
TRBV11-2	TRBJ2-3	-	12	-	CISSLVGETQYF	TGTATCAGCAGCTTAGTTGGGGAAACGCAGTATTTT
TRBV11-2	TRBJ2-5	TRBD2	16	-	CASIYTRGSGRENQYF	TGTGCCAGCATCTACACCCGTGGTAGCGGGAGAGAGAACCAGTACTTC
TRBV9	TRBJ2-5	-	15	-	CASSEYGQEQETQYF	TGTGCCAGCAGCGAGTATGGGCAGGAACAAGAGACCCAGTACTTC
TRBV12-3/TRBV12-4	TRBJ2-1	TRBD1	15	-	CASRGDRGLVDVQLF	TGTGCCAGCAGGGGGGACAGGGGGCTTGTCGATGTGCAGCTCTTC
TRBV5-1	TRBJ2-5	-	14	-	CANSGTGIQETQYF	TGCGCCAACAGCGGGACAGGCATACAAGAGACCCAGTACTTC
TRBV6-5	TRBJ1-1	-	16	-	CASTIIPGHPNTEAFF	TGTGCCAGCACTATAATACCGGGACATCCTAACACTGAAGCTTTCTTT
TRBV4-1	TRBJ2-7	TRBD2	14	-	CASSRGGSRYEQYF	TGCGCCAGCAGTCGTGGCGGGAGTAGATACGAGCAGTATTTC
TRBV12-3/TRBV12-4	TRBJ2-7	-	15	once	CASSPRGRGTYEQYF	TGTGCCAGTAGCCCTAGGGGGAGAGGGACCTACGAGCAGTACTTC
TRBV11-2	TRBJ1-2	-	12	-	CVSSPAFYGYTF	TGTGTCAGTAGCCCAGCCTTCTATGGCTACACCTTC
TRBV6-5	TRBJ2-5	TRBD1	16	many	CASSPSWTGESETQYF	TGTGCCAGCAGTCCCAGTTGGACAGGGGAATCTGAGACCCAGTACTTC
TRBV12-3/TRBV12-4	TRBJ1-5	TRBD1	14	-	CGSTIGGIGQPHHF	TGTGGCAGCACAATAGGGGGCATCGGTCAGCCCCATCATTTT
TRBV12-3/TRBV12-4	TRBJ2-1	-	16	-	CASSPRNRRAGNEQFF	TGTGCCAGCAGTCCCAGGAACAGGAGGGCCGGGAATGAGCAGTTCTTC
TRBV28	TRBJ1-2	TRBD1	16	-	CASSLPGQGLNYGYTF	TGTGCCAGCAGTTTACCGGGACAGGGGCTTAACTATGGCTACACCTTC
TRBV11-2	TRBJ2-7	-	15	-	CASSLGPGHTSEQYF	TGTGCTAGTAGCTTAGGCCCAGGCCATACGTCCGAGCAGTACTTC
TRBV2	TRBJ2-1	TRBD2	15	few	CASSRSTAGGNEQFF	TGTGCCAGCAGTAGGTCAACGGCGGGAGGAAATGAGCAGTTCTTC
TRBV6-6	TRBJ2-3	TRBD1	14	-	CASSGTGGPDTQYF	TGTGCCAGCAGTGGGACAGGGGGCCCGGATACGCAGTATTTT
TRBV10-2	TRBJ2-7	-	14	-	CVSSESGFPYEQYF	TGCGTCAGCAGTGAGAGCGGGTTCCCCTACGAGCAGTACTTC
TRBV5-1	TRBJ2-1	-	15	few	CASSLGLPGRAEQFF	TGCGCCAGCAGCTTGGGCCTTCCTGGAAGGGCTGAGCAGTTCTTC
TRBV28	TRBJ2-1	-	15	many	CASSSTGRRYNEQFF	TGTGCCAGCAGTTCGACAGGGAGGCGGTACAATGAGCAGTTCTTC
TRBV6-4	TRBJ2-3	TRBD2	16	-	CANSDVVGGSTDTQYF	TGTGCCAACAGTGACGTAGTGGGAGGGTCCACAGATACACAGTATTTT
TRBV28	TRBJ2-7	TRBD2	14	-	CASRGLAEIHEQYF	TGTGCCAGCCGAGGACTAGCGGAAATCCACGAGCAGTACTTC
TRBV6-1	TRBJ2-7	TRBD2	15	-	CARSAESGRIYKQYF	TGTGCCAGGAGTGCAGAGAGCGGGAGAATCTACAAGCAGTACTTC
TRBV30	TRBJ2-3	TRBD2	15	many	CAWSVAGGHTDTQYF	TGTGCCTGGAGTGTAGCGGGAGGACACACAGATACGCAGTATTTT